This T cell receptor (beta chain) was profiled in a study of T-cell memory formation after mild COVID-19. Overall study results and limits: CD4+ contracting clones were mainly CM and EM; CD8+ ones, EMRA. Researchers found some responding clones in pre-infection memory, a sign that cross-reactive memory joined. CD4/CD8 balance held among clones contracting day 15 to 85, and later expanders leaned CD4+.

Germline CDR1 is DFQATT and CDR2 is SNEGSKA (reference sequence). The CDR3 totals 14 residues. Trimming cost V 6 bases and J 5 bases; bases outside gene matches: 5. To note about this clonotype: The antigen is undetermined.

TCR alpha and TCR beta cDNA libraries with sample barcodes and UMIs came from 5'RACE using constant-segment primers. TCRdb ran MiXCR on the 5' RACE reads and lists one entry per CDR3 protein. The repertoire holds 50,000 or so distinct CDR3 sequences, with roughly an eighth as singletons. The chain has TRBV20-1 and TRBJ2-5, with TRBD2 matching over 14 bases. This receptor was taken from a man aged 18-30 years who had mild COVID-19 (a few samples of this study predate the infection). Cell type and time point are not known. The specimen sequenced was PBMCs or a T cell subset sorted from them (not recorded which). CDR3 residues: CSATSGGAGETQYF. CDR3 in DNA: TGCAGTGCGACTAGCGGGGGGGCAGGGGAGACCCAGTACTTC.